This TCR beta chain was captured in a study of cytomegalovirus exposure and HLA in healthy donors. Overall study results and limits: V- and J-gene trimming of TCR beta was linked (in a later analysis) to a missense DCLRE1C variant.

The PCR ran on 60 Vbeta and 13 Jbeta primers. The assay was immunoSEQ multiplex PCR, and TCRdb's table has in-frame clones only and misses some. Of around 100,000 clones in the sample, roughly 70% were seen once. Germline V lookup: CDR1 MNHEY, CDR2 SVGAGI. The CDR3 extends over 13 amino acids. V lost 8 bases and J lost 2, with 12 bases in between. In regard to this clone: What it binds is not known.

The chain has TRBV6-5 and TRBJ1-2; TRBD1 is a possible D gene (5 bases). The TCR originated in a man aged 18 to 35 in good health and CMV-seropositive. The specimen sequenced was PBMCs. The CDR3: CASPIHRNYGYTF. Written as DNA, the CDR3 is TGTGCCAGCCCCATTCACAGGAACTATGGCTACACCTTC.